This T cell receptor beta chain was sequenced during a study of T cells in Graves' hyperthyroidism and ophthalmopathy. Study context: Upon initial diagnosis and before any treatment, peripheral blood was collected.

Amplification targeted TCR beta CDR3 regions from RNA transcripts. HTBI primers were the set used in a first-round RT-PCR of the TCR CDR3. TCRdb re-analysed the multiplex PCR reads in MiXCR, keeping a single row per CDR3 protein. The sample includes fewer than 750,000 distinct CDR3 sequences, about 15% seen only once; the top ten take under 15%. In this sample, this clonotype turned up a few times. CDR1 SGHTA and CDR2 FQGNSA come from the germline V gene. Trimming at V came to 1 base and at J to 4 bases, leaving 7 bases not matched to a gene. The CDR3 spans 16 residues. The chain joins TRBV7-2 to TRBJ1-3, with 7 bases matching TRBD1. The sequencing input was blood. The TCR sequence derives from a woman in her fifties or sixties with Graves' ophthalmopathy. In nucleotides, the CDR3 is TGTGCCAGCAGCTTAGGCGATAGGGGGCACGGAAACACCATATATTTT. Translating it yields CASSLGDRGHGNTIYF. Combining the CDR3 with reference TRBV7-2 and TRBJ1-3 gives the whole variable domain GAGVSQSPSNKVTEKGKDVELRCDPISGHTALYWYRQSLGQGLEFLIYFQGNSAPDKSGLPSDRFSAERTGGSVSTLTIQRTQQEDSAVYLCASSLGDRGHGNTIYFGEGSWLTVV.